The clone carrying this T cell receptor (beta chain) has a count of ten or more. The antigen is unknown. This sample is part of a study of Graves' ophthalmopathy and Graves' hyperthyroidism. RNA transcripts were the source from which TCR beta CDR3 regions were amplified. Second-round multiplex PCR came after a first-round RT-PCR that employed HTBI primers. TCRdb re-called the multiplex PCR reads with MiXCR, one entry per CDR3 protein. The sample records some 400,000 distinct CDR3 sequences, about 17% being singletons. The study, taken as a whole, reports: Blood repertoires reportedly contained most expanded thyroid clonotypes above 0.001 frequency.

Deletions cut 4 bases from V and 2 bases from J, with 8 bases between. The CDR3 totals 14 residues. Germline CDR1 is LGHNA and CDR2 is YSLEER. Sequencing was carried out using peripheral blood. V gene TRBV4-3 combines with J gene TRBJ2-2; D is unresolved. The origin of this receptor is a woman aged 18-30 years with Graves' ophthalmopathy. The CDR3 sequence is CASSRLLNTGELFF. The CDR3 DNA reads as TGCGCCAGCAGCCGCCTCCTTAACACCGGGGAGCTGTTTTTT.